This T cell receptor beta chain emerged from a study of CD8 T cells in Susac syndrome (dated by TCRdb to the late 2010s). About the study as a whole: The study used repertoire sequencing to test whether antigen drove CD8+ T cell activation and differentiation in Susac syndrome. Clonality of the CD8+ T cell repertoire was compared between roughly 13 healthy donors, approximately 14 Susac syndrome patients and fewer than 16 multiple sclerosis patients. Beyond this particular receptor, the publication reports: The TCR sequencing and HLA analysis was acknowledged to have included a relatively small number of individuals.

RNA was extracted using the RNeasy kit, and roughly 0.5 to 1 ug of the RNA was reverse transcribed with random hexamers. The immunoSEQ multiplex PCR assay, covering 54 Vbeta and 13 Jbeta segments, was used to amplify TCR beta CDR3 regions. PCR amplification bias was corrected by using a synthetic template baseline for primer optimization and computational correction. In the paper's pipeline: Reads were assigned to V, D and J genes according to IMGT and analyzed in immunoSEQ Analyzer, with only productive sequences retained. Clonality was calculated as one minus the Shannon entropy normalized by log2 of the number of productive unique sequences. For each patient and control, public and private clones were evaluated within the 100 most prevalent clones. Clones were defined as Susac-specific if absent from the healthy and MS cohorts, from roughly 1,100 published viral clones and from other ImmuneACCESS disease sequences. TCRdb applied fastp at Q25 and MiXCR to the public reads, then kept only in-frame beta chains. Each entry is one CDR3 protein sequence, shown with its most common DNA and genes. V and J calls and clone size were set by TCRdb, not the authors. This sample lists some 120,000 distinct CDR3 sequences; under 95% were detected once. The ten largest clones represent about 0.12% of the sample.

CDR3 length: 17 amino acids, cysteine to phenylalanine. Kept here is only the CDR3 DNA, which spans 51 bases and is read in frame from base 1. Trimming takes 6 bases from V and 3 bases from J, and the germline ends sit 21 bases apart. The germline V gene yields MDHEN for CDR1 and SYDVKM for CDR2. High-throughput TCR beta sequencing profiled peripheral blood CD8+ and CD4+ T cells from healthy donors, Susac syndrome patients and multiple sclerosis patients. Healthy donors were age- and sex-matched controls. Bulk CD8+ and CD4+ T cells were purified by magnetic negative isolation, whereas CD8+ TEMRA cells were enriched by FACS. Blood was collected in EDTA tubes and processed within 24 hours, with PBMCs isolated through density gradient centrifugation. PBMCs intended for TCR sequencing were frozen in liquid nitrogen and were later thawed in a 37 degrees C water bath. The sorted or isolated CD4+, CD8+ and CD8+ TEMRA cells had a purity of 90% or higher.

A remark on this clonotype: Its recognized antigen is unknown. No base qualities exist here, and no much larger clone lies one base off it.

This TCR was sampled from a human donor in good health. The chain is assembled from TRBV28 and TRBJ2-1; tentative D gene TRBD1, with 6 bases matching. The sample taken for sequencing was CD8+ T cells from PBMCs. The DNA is TGTGCCAGCAGAAGGGCGGTCATGGGGGCGCACTACAATGAGCAGTTCTTC. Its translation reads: CASRRAVMGAHYNEQFF.